The rows below give T cell receptor beta chains drawn from one sample of a study of T cell responses to AZD1222 COVID-19 vaccine. Data came from immunoSEQ multiplex PCR; TCRdb stores just in-frame clones and leaves some out. Of about 99,000 clones listed, approximately 89% were seen once; the top ten hold just over 8%. Sequencing was performed on peripheral blood, taken 28 days after the second AZD1222 dose. The receptor source for this set is an adult who received the AZD1222 COVID-19 vaccine. Both conserved end residues are part of each CDR3. D genes are given only for firm matches. Expanded clones are given a class, and other clones once, few, many or no size at all.

CDR3nt | CDR3aa | abundance | j_gene | d_gene | v_gene
TGTGCCAGTAGTGTTAGGAGACAGATTTACAATGAGCAGTTCTTC | CASSVRRQIYNEQFF | . | TRBJ2-1 | . | TRBV19
TGTGCCAGCAGTCGGGACGGCACCGGGGAGCTGTTTTTT | CASSRDGTGELFF | . | TRBJ2-2 | . | TRBV28
TGTGCCAGCAGTTTAAGGATGAAGAGGCTAGCGGCCGGCAATGAGCAGTTCTTC | CASSLRMKRLAAGNEQFF | . | TRBJ2-1 | TRBD2 | TRBV28
TGTGCCAGCAGTGAACGGGGACAGGGGTCAGATACGCAGTATTTT | CASSERGQGSDTQYF | . | TRBJ2-3 | TRBD1 | TRBV6-1
TGTGCCAGCAGCTTAGGTGACTCTGGAAACACCATATATTTT | CASSLGDSGNTIYF | . | TRBJ1-3 | . | TRBV7-2
TGTGCCAGCAGTTACCCGACCCCGGACAGAAAAGCTTTCTTT | CASSYPTPDRKAFF | . | TRBJ1-1 | . | TRBV6-2/TRBV6-3
TGTGCCAGCAGCTTAGGACAGGGCCCCTACAATGAGCAGTTCTTC | CASSLGQGPYNEQFF | . | TRBJ2-1 | TRBD1 | TRBV7-2
TGTGCCAGTAGTATTATCGACGCTTCTAACTATGGCTACACCTTC | CASSIIDASNYGYTF | . | TRBJ1-2 | . | TRBV19
TGTGCCAGCCGGGACCCTTTGGATGAGCAGTTCTTC | CASRDPLDEQFF | . | TRBJ2-1 | . | TRBV2
TGTGCCAGCAGCTTAGCTGGGATAGGAGGCTACACCTTC | CASSLAGIGGYTF | . | TRBJ1-2 | . | TRBV7-2
TGTGCCAGCAGTTTCTCTGGGGGGCCTTCCTACGAGCAGTACTTC | CASSFSGGPSYEQYF | . | TRBJ2-7 | . | TRBV28
TGTGCCAGCAGCCCGGGACTAGCGGGAACCTACGAGCAGTACTTC | CASSPGLAGTYEQYF | . | TRBJ2-7 | TRBD2 | TRBV3-1/TRBV3-2
TGTGCCACCAGCAGACCCGGGACTAGCGCACGCGATGAGCAGTTCTTC | CATSRPGTSARDEQFF | . | TRBJ2-1 | TRBD2 | TRBV15
TGTGCCAGTACCGACAGTATCAATCAGCCCCAGCATTTT | CASTDSINQPQHF | once | TRBJ1-5 | . | TRBV18
TGTGCCAGCACCCACGGGAGGTTATACGAAAAACTGTTTTTT | CASTHGRLYEKLFF | . | TRBJ1-4 | . | TRBV28
TGCAGTGCTCCGCAGACCTACGAGCAGTACTTC | CSAPQTYEQYF | once | TRBJ2-7 | . | TRBV20-1
TGTGCCAGCAGTTACGACCACACCGGGGAGCTGTTTTTT | CASSYDHTGELFF | . | TRBJ2-2 | . | TRBV6-2/TRBV6-3
TGCGCCAGCAGGCTGTACGAGCAGTACTTC | CASRLYEQYF | few | TRBJ2-7 | . | TRBV10-1
TGTGCCAGCAGTCTCAAACAGGGCCATAATTCACCCCTCCACTTT | CASSLKQGHNSPLHF | . | TRBJ1-6 | . | TRBV2
TGTGCCAGCAGCCCGGGCCAGAAGACAGGTGGCTACACCTTC | CASSPGQKTGGYTF | . | TRBJ1-2 | . | TRBV28
TGCAGCGTTGAAGCAGTGACCCAGTACTTC | CSVEAVTQYF | . | TRBJ2-5 | . | TRBV29-1
TGTGCCAGCAGTTTAGGGGAAGGAGGGGAGCTGTTTTTT | CASSLGEGGELFF | . | TRBJ2-2 | . | TRBV12-3/TRBV12-4
TGTGCCAGCAGCTGGGACTCCCCGGCGCAGTATTTT | CASSWDSPAQYF | . | TRBJ2-3 | . | TRBV7-9
TGTGCCACCAGTGATGATGCGCGGGGGTATGGCTACACCTTC | CATSDDARGYGYTF | . | TRBJ1-2 | . | TRBV24-1
TGCGCCAGCAGCTTACAGGGTTGGACAGATACGCAGTATTTT | CASSLQGWTDTQYF | . | TRBJ2-3 | . | TRBV5-1
TGCGCCAGCAGCCAAGATTTGTGGTCGGATCAGCCCCAGCATTTT | CASSQDLWSDQPQHF | . | TRBJ1-5 | . | TRBV4-3
TGTGCCAGCAGCTTAACAAACGGCTACGAGCAGTACTTC | CASSLTNGYEQYF | . | TRBJ2-7 | . | TRBV11-2
TGTGCCAGTAGTCTCGGGACAGGCTACACCTTC | CASSLGTGYTF | . | TRBJ1-2 | . | TRBV19
TGTGCCAGTGGACCAGCTGGGGTCGGTACTGAAGCTTTCTTT | CASGPAGVGTEAFF | . | TRBJ1-1 | . | TRBV19
TGTGCCAGTAGTCTCACGGACGCTTACTCCTACGAGCAGTACTTC | CASSLTDAYSYEQYF | . | TRBJ2-7 | . | TRBV19
TGCGCCAGCAGCCAGTCATCGGGACTACCGGGGGACATTCAGTACTTC | CASSQSSGLPGDIQYF | once | TRBJ2-4 | TRBD2 | TRBV4-1
TGTGCCAGCAGCCCCGGGACAGATGGCTACACCTTC | CASSPGTDGYTF | . | TRBJ1-2 | TRBD1 | TRBV7-9
TGTGCCAGCTCACCACAATCTGGTATCTACTCCTACAATGAGCAGTTCTTC | CASSPQSGIYSYNEQFF | . | TRBJ2-1 | . | TRBV18
TGTGCCAGCAGTGAAGGTGGGACAGGGGTAGGTGGCTACACCTTC | CASSEGGTGVGGYTF | . | TRBJ1-2 | TRBD1 | TRBV6-4
TGTGCCAGCAAAGGCGGGAGTCGGACAGATACGCAGTATTTT | CASKGGSRTDTQYF | . | TRBJ2-3 | TRBD2 | TRBV6-5
TGTGCCAGCAGTTACACGAAGGGGAAACTGTTTTTT | CASSYTKGKLFF | . | TRBJ1-4 | . | TRBV6-5
TGCGCCAGCAGCCAAGCCGCGGGGCCTCAGGGGGACGGAAACACCATATATTTT | CASSQAAGPQGDGNTIYF | . | TRBJ1-3 | TRBD1 | TRBV4-3
TGTGCCAGCAGTTTCCAACCGAACACTGAAGCTTTCTTT | CASSFQPNTEAFF | . | TRBJ1-1 | . | TRBV27
TGTGCCAGCAGCTTATTATCGGTCCAAGAGACCCAGTACTTC | CASSLLSVQETQYF | few | TRBJ2-5 | . | TRBV7-9
TGTGCCATCAGTGAAATATCTCGTCGAGGGGGCCCCTCGGGCACAGATACGCAGTATTTT | CAISEISRRGGPSGTDTQYF | . | TRBJ2-3 | TRBD1 | TRBV10-3
TGTGCCAGTAGTATAGGACTAGCGGGAGGTTCGGTCTACAATGAGCAGTTCTTC | CASSIGLAGGSVYNEQFF | . | TRBJ2-1 | TRBD2 | TRBV19
TGCAGTGCTAGTTATGCTAGCGGGAGTTACGAGCAGTACTTC | CSASYASGSYEQYF | . | TRBJ2-7 | TRBD2 | TRBV20-1
TGTGCCAGCAATCGGGTATTGGGAAACACCATATATTTT | CASNRVLGNTIYF | once | TRBJ1-3 | . | TRBV28
TGTGCCAGCAGCGAGGGACTAGCGGCGTCCGTCGAGCAGTACTTC | CASSEGLAASVEQYF | . | TRBJ2-7 | TRBD2 | TRBV9